These 22 T cell receptor beta chains were all obtained from the same sample, sequenced in a study of STAT5B mutations in CD4+ large granular lymphocyte leukemia. Sequenced by immunoSEQ multiplex PCR; TCRdb stores in-frame clones only, minus some. The profile shows some 30,000 clones, about two thirds of them singletons. Sample: CD4+ T cells from blood buffy coats. The receptors were gathered from a human donor in good health.

The chain joins TRBV6-6 to TRBJ2-3, with 13 bases lining up with TRBD2. CDR3 length: 16 residues. The V segment lost 6 bases and the J segment 5 bases; nucleotides outside the gene matches: 8. Germline CDR1 reads MNHNY; CDR2 reads SVGAGI (reference sequence). The CDR3 loop is CASSHTSGGALDTQYF. The CDR3 DNA reads as TGTGCCAGCAGCCACACTAGCGGGGGGGCCCTAGATACGCAGTATTTT.

V and J are TRBV11-1 and TRBJ1-6, with D uncertain. This CDR3 has 15 amino acids. Germline CDR1 and CDR2: SGHAT and FQDESV (reference sequence). V was pared by 8 bases and J by 7 bases, with 18 bases between. The CDR3 coding sequence is TGTGCCAGCCAGAGGATCCTCGCCCGGAATTCACCCCTCCACTTT. Protein sequence: CASQRILARNSPLHF.

This clone was observed a single time. This chain links TRBV5-5 with TRBJ2-3, with 13 bases identical to TRBD2. Germline V CDR1 and CDR2: SGHKS, YYEKEE (reference sequence). Trimming at V came to 4 bases and at J to 5 bases, leaving 7 bases not matched to a gene. This CDR3 has 16 amino acids. In nucleotides, the CDR3 is TGTGCCAGCAGCCAAGGGTGGACTAGCGGGGGAGATACGCAGTATTTT. It translates to CASSQGWTSGGDTQYF. The variable domain in full, completed from reference TRBV5-5 and TRBJ2-3, reads DAGVTQSPTHLIKTRGQQVTLRCSPISGHKSVSWYQQVLGQGPQFIFQYYEKEERGRGNFPDRFSARQFPNYSSELNVNALLLGDSALYLCASSQGWTSGGDTQYFGPGTRLTVL.

The chain employs TRBV29-1 and TRBJ2-2; D unresolved. V was pared by 1 base and J by 3 bases, with 12 bases between. CDR1 and CDR2 from the germline V gene are SQVTM and ANQGSEA. The CDR3 spans 15 residues. The CDR3 DNA follows: TGCAGCGTTGAAGTCAGAGCTCATTACACCGGGGAGCTGTTTTTT. Its protein is CSVEVRAHYTGELFF.

The chain joins TRBV5-4 to TRBJ1-1; 9 nucleotides line up with TRBD1. With V trimmed by 4 bases and J by 4 bases, 5 bases remained unmatched. Germline CDR1 and CDR2: SGHNT and YYREEE (reference sequence). The CDR3 sequence is 14 residues long. CDR3 nucleotides: TGTGCCAGCAGCAGACAGGGGGAGAGCACTGAAGCTTTCTTT. Residues: CASSRQGESTEAFF.

The V gene is TRBV29-1, the J gene TRBJ2-7; D possibly corresponds to TRBD2 (5 bases). The germline gives CDR1 SQVTM, CDR2 ANQGSEA. The V gene lost 4 bases and the J gene lost 6 bases, with 13 bases spanning the gap. The CDR3 consists of 12 residues. In nucleotides, the CDR3 is TGCAGCGTTGGGTGGTCTGAGGGCGAGCAGTACTTC. This codes for CSVGWSEGEQYF.

The rearrangement uses TRBV18 and TRBJ1-1; D is perhaps TRBD1 (6 bases). Germline V gene sequence: CDR1 KGHSH, CDR2 LQKENI. Deletions cut 0 bases from V and 1 base from J, with 12 bases between. The CDR3 has 16 residues. The chain's CDR3 is CASSPPIGGENTEAFF. The CDR3 DNA reads as TGTGCCAGCTCACCACCGATAGGGGGGGAGAACACTGAAGCTTTCTTT.

The sample holds a few counts of this clone. The genes are TRBV27 and TRBJ1-3; D gene ambiguous. V lost 5 bases to trimming and J lost 0 bases, with 14 bases between them. Per germline, CDR1 MNHEY and CDR2 SMNVEV (reference sequence). CDR3 length: 16 amino acids. In DNA, the CDR3 is TGTGCCAGCAGTATAACAGCCTCCCGCTCTGGAAACACCATATATTTT. It specifies CASSITASRSGNTIYF.

Here the CDR3 DNA reads TGCGCCAGCAGAAATCAGAAGAATGAGCAGTTCTTC. Translation gives CASRNQKNEQFF. The gene calls are TRBV10-2 and TRBJ2-1, with D hard to call. V lost 6 bases to trimming and J lost 7 bases, with 10 bases between them. The germline V gene encodes CDR1 WSHSY and CDR2 SAAADI. This CDR3 spans 12 amino acids.

V is TRBV5-4 and J is TRBJ1-6; tentative D call: TRBD1 (5 bases). The CDR3 runs to 17 residues. Per germline, CDR1 SGHNT and CDR2 YYREEE (reference sequence). The V and J ends lost 0 bases and 1 base respectively, with 11 bases between them. The CDR3 DNA reads TGTGCCAGCAGCTTGGCTCCAGGGAGATCCTATAATTCACCCCTCCACTTT. It specifies CASSLAPGRSYNSPLHF.

This clone has a handful of counts. The chain couples TRBV6-5 to TRBJ1-1; D is possibly TRBD1 (5 bases). CDR3 size: 16 residues. In germline, CDR1 is MNHEY, CDR2 SVGAGI. V shed 2 bases and J shed 0 bases, with 13 bases lying between them. As DNA, the CDR3 is TGTGCCAGCAGTTACGGTGACAGCCGCATGAACACTGAAGCTTTCTTT. This codes for CASSYGDSRMNTEAFF.

This chain connects TRBV11-2 to TRBJ1-6; 9 bases align to TRBD1. After removal of 4 bases from V and 7 bases from J, the junction contained 11 bases not matched to a gene. The germline V gene encodes CDR1 SGHAT and CDR2 FQNNGV. The CDR3 runs 17 residues. In nucleotides, the CDR3 is TGTGCCAGCAGCTCATCAGGGACAGGGCTTAGGAATTCACCCCTCCACTTT. Encoded protein: CASSSSGTGLRNSPLHF. Full variable domain (remainder filled in from reference TRBV11-2 and TRBJ1-6): EAGVAQSPRYKIIEKRQSVAFWCNPISGHATLYWYQQILGQGPKLLIQFQNNGVVDDSQLPKDRFSAERLKGVDSTLKIQPAKLEDSAVYLCASSSSGTGLRNSPLHFGNGTRLTVT.

The V call is TRBV7-8, the J call TRBJ2-1; D is ambiguous. Between the trimmed V and J ends, which lost 4 bases and 3 bases, there was a span of 16 bases. The V gene's germline CDR1 is SGHVS and CDR2 FQNEAQ. The CDR3 runs to 16 residues. The CDR3: CASSSASKNNYNEQFF. In DNA form, the CDR3 reads TGTGCCAGCAGCTCCGCTTCCAAGAATAACTACAATGAGCAGTTCTTC.

The chain is built from TRBV11-3 and TRBJ2-5; 9 positions match TRBD1. Losses at the gene ends were 2 bases for V and 5 bases for J; bases not matched to a gene: 6. The CDR3 runs to 15 residues. Germline V gene lookup returns CDR1 SGHNT and CDR2 YENEEA. The CDR3 reads CASSLRGQGSETQYF. CDR3 DNA: TGTGCCAGCAGCTTAAGGGGACAGGGCAGCGAGACCCAGTACTTC.

The CDR3 region is CASSDWDTTYEQYF. The CDR3 region has the DNA TGTGCCAGCAGTGATTGGGACACGACCTACGAGCAGTACTTC. J is TRBJ2-7 and V is TRBV6-1; D is possibly TRBD1 (6 bases). Looked up from germline, CDR1 is MNHNS and CDR2 is SASEGT. CDR3 length equals 14 residues. Trimming left V 3 bases short and J 2 bases short, with 11 bases between.

This rearrangement joins TRBV4-1 to TRBJ1-4, with D maybe TRBD1 (6 bases). Germline V gene sequence: CDR1 MGHRA, CDR2 YSYEKL. The CDR3 consists of 15 residues. V was cut by 4 bases and J by 0 bases, with 9 bases left in between. The CDR3 nucleotides read TGCGCCAGCAGCCTGCGGACAGCAACTAATGAAAAACTGTTTTTT. Protein sequence: CASSLRTATNEKLFF.

This chain uses TRBV5-1 with TRBJ2-5, with D uncertain. The germline V gene encodes CDR1 SGHRS and CDR2 YFSETQ. CDR3 size: 13 residues. V was shortened by 4 bases and J by 4 bases, with 11 bases between the two germline ends. CDR3 amino acids: CASSTLLSETQYF. CDR3 in DNA: TGCGCCAGCAGCACACTACTTTCAGAGACCCAGTACTTC.

The chain is built from TRBV7-2 and TRBJ1-2, with D hard to call. Germline loops: CDR1 SGHTA, CDR2 FQGNSA. V lost 2 bases to trimming and J lost 2 bases, with 6 bases between them. The CDR3 has 13 amino acids. The CDR3 loop reads CASSLSLNYGYTF. The CDR3 nucleotides read TGTGCCAGCAGCTTAAGCTTAAACTATGGCTACACCTTC.

V is TRBV6-1 and J is TRBJ1-4; D possibly corresponds to TRBD1 (6 bases). Trimming took 3 bases from V and 7 from J, leaving 15 bases between them. The CDR3 is made up of 15 amino acids. Per germline, CDR1 MNHNS and CDR2 SASEGT. In nucleotides, the CDR3 is TGTGCCAGCAGTGACAGCAGGGGCGGGTCTGAAAAACTGTTTTTT. Protein sequence: CASSDSRGGSEKLFF.

This chain joins TRBV5-1 and TRBJ1-1; no clear D. The germline V and J ends were trimmed by 6 bases and 1 base, with 10 bases remaining between them. CDR1 is SGHRS, CDR2 YFSETQ, per germline. CDR3 length: 13 residues. This CDR3 is CASNPGQNTEAFF. The CDR3 coding sequence is TGCGCCAGCAACCCAGGTCAGAACACTGAAGCTTTCTTT.

This clone was seen once. The chain recombines TRBV19 with TRBJ1-2; no firm D call. This CDR3 has 13 residues. The germline V gene has CDR1 LNHDA and CDR2 SQIVND (reference sequence). The V end lost 6 bases, the J end lost 0 bases, and 8 bases lay between the germline ends. CDR3 coding DNA: TGTGCCAGTAGGGCAGTAGCTAACTATGGCTACACCTTC. Its translation: CASRAVANYGYTF.

This sequence joins TRBV11-2 and TRBJ2-6; unclear D gene. Between the trimmed V and J ends, which lost 4 bases and 0 bases, there was a span of 13 bases. From germline, CDR1 is SGHAT and CDR2 FQNNGV. The CDR3 is 17 amino acids. CDR3 in amino acids: CASSSPDGNSGANVLTF. The DNA of the CDR3 is TGTGCCAGCAGCTCCCCGGACGGAAACTCTGGGGCCAACGTCCTGACTTTC.